The sequence of this T cell receptor beta chain was determined in a study of shared T cell receptors in the human thymus. The sample holds a few counts of this clone. Repertoires were generated with immunoSEQ multiplex PCR, while TCRdb's copy carries only in-frame clones and drops some. The table includes 500,000 to 850,000 clones, about 87% detected once. These same records also appear under a second study, on human thymus T cells. That report adds: Biased V and J segment usage appeared in thymus and peripheral blood.

This clonotype originated in a boy under two years old with a congenital heart defect. The material sequenced was thymocytes.

DNA of the CDR3: TGTGCCAGCAGTCGCCTAATCGGGACTAGCGGGAGCTCCCCTTACAATGAGCAGTTCTTC. Amino acid sequence: CASSRLIGTSGSSPYNEQFF. The rearrangement joins TRBV28 to TRBJ2-1, with 14 nucleotides matching TRBD2. CDR1 MDHEN and CDR2 SYDVKM come from the germline V gene. The CDR3 runs to 20 residues. V shed 5 bases, J shed 4 bases, and the junction held 16 bases outside the gene matches.